Listed here is a single T cell receptor (beta chain). In this sample, this clonotype turned up many times. Which antigen it targets is not known. There are no base qualities to consult, and no much larger clone falls within one base. Stable Graves' hyperthyroidism was defined as the absence of progression to ophthalmopathy over 18 months of follow-up. Hyperthyroidism patients were newly diagnosed, had a disease duration of under 2 months, and were aged 18 to 65 years. The study excluded patients with uncontrolled infections, other autoimmune diseases, pregnancy or lactation. Diagnoses were based on clinical symptoms, serum thyroxine and TRAb, thyroid ultrasound and orbital computed tomography. PBMCs were separated from under 11 ml of fresh peripheral blood using Ficoll-Paque density gradient centrifugation. Total RNA was extracted with Trizol reagent, and quality was checked on an Agilent 2100 Bioanalyzer.

The sample comes from a study of T cells in Graves' hyperthyroidism and ophthalmopathy (dated 2019 in TCRdb). At the level of the whole study: Peripheral blood was collected at initial diagnosis, before any treatment. TCR V-J signatures able to tell the groups apart were searched for in a discovery cohort of 100 or so patients, of whom more than 40 had Graves' ophthalmopathy and more than 55 had stable Graves' hyperthyroidism. An independent validation cohort of about 20 hyperthyroidism patients and about 16 patients who later progressed to ophthalmopathy tested prospective prediction of ophthalmopathy. The 100 discovery patients were divided at random into training and test sets in a 7:3 ratio. The study also compared thyroid tissue and blood T-cell repertoires from over 5 Graves' hyperthyroidism patients. After sampling, hyperthyroidism patients received methimazole starting at 30 mg daily, and ophthalmopathy patients received high-dose intravenous methylprednisolone. The paper describes TCR Vbeta CDR3 sequencing of around 140 peripheral blood samples, made up of fewer than 50 ophthalmopathy patients, some 76 hyperthyroidism patients and 17 progressor patients.

What the study reported, not specific to this receptor: Ophthalmopathy was separated from stable hyperthyroidism by a 13 V-J signature model, with over 85% sensitivity and 81% to 82% specificity obtained in cross-validation and 80%/75% obtained in testing. Sample size was not statistically predetermined, and blinding of investigators to group allocation was not performed. During validation, the model predicted progression to ophthalmopathy a median of about 6.3 months ahead of onset, with approximately 71% sensitivity and 72.22% specificity. Most expanded thyroid clonotypes (frequency above 0.001) were also detected in blood, suggesting blood repertoires may reflect thyroid immune responses.

TCR beta CDR3 regions were amplified from RNA transcripts. For the first round of RT-PCR on the TCR CDR3, the HTBI primer set was used together with the Qiagen OneStep RT-PCR kit. A second multiplex PCR round built the libraries, followed by size selection and purification. Paired-end sequencing of the libraries was performed with 100 bp reads on an Illumina HiSeq2000. The study's processing was this. SOAPnuke was used to process the raw data, removing reads that contained adapters or uncalled bases, had a mean Phred below 15, or lacked an exact match to the constant primer or identifier. COPE v1.2.5 was used to merge high-quality paired reads, and clonotypes were defined as unique nucleotide sequences. MiTCR v1.1 was used to align the clonotypes against IMGT TRBV, TRBD and TRBJ reference segments. Only V-J combinations with frequency above 0.0001, covering 99.2% of repertoires, were analysed. The TCS score was defined as the ratio of F50 (clonal expansion) to E x V (chaos), calculated using BLOSUM62-based TCRdist between CDR3 peptides within each V-J. Welch's t-statistics and random forest reduced fewer than 550 V-J features to 10 to 15, which were used in a naive Bayes classifier (R e1071). TCRdb ran its own pipeline on the public reads, namely fastp trimming at Q25 and MiXCR clone calling, and kept in-frame beta chains. Under each unique CDR3 protein, matching rows form one entry showing the most common genes and DNA. The V and J calls were determined by TCRdb, not by the authors. The sample data list over 150,000 distinct CDR3 sequences, and 15% to 20% of these were observed just once. Roughly 29% of the sample rests with the top ten.

The TCR originated in a woman aged 50 to 60 with Graves' hyperthyroidism. The sample comprised blood.

The nucleotide sequence reads TGTGCCAGCAGCTTATACCCTCTAAATTCACCCCTCCACTTT. Its product reads: CASSLYPLNSPLHF. The chain is encoded by TRBV7-2 joined to TRBJ1-6, with no confident D gene call. V sheds 2 bases and J sheds 7 bases, leaving 9 bases between their ends. The germline V gene provides CDR1 SGHTA and CDR2 FQGNSA. Its CDR3 holds 14 amino acids, cysteine through phenylalanine. Only CDR3 DNA remains: 42 bases, in frame from the first base.